This T cell receptor beta chain was recovered during a study of T cell changes during pregnancy in multiple sclerosis. This clone was counted only a few times. Looked up from germline, CDR1 is SQVTM and CDR2 is ANQGSEA. This CDR3 spans 13 amino acids. Trimming took 3 bases from V and 1 from J; bases not matched to a gene: 0. Only in-frame clones appear in the TCRdb table, and some are missing; sequencing was by immunoSEQ multiplex PCR. The data contain about 40,000 clones, roughly 92% of them singletons. This clonotype was obtained from a female donor with multiple sclerosis, enrolled in a pregnancy study. The rearrangement links TRBV29-1 to TRBJ2-3, with 8 bases fitting TRBD1. The sequences come from peripheral blood, collected before pregnancy. CDR3 coding DNA: TGCAGCGTTGAGGACAGGGGCACAGATACGCAGTATTTT. It translates to CSVEDRGTDTQYF.